This T cell receptor (beta chain) is from a study of CD8+CD57+ T cells in acquired aplastic anemia (dated by TCRdb to the late 2010s). As for the study more broadly: Extracted DNA from sorted CD4+ and CD8+ cells averaged 3.2 ug, ranging from roughly 0.2 to 30 ug. A CD8+CD57+ expansion meant a frequency higher than the mean frequency seen in healthy subjects.

Summary of the overall study and its limitations: Between patients and healthy controls, no significant difference in CD8+ Simpson's diversity was found (P=0.060). Some 27 CD8+ CDR3 sequences were found in both patients and controls but appeared to be highly expressed in patients and within the immunodominant clones of the patients.

Flow cytometry had shown CD8+CD57+ cell expansion in the patients selected for sequencing. Severe acquired aplastic anemia was diagnosed in all patients according to International Study of Aplastic Anemia and Agranulocytosis and Camitta criteria. At the time blood was sampled, none of the patients had received any therapy. The study deep-sequenced TCR repertoires of sorted CD4+ and CD8+ blood T cells from severe aplastic anemia patients and healthy subjects. In the USA, patient enrollment took place under clinicaltrials.gov protocols 00001620, 01623167, 00001397, 00071045, 00081523 and 00961064. Ficoll-Paque density gradient centrifugation was used to isolate peripheral blood mononuclear cells. Before DNA extraction, CD4+ and CD8+ T cells were sorted by FACS or by magnetic beads. Worth noting for this clonotype: There is no known antigen for this receptor. This may come from a read error, since a much larger clone is one base off.

Taken from cysteine to phenylalanine, the CDR3 has 16 residues. The read is trimmed to its CDR3 DNA, 48 bases read in frame from base 1. CDR1 and CDR2 were assigned from the germline V gene as MNHEY and SVGAGI. Profiling of TCR beta VDJ combinations and CDR3 sequences used genomic DNA as the template. An Illumina HiSeq 2000 was used for TCR repertoire sequencing. Turning to the authors' computational methods: Repertoires were assessed using TRBV/TRBJ rearrangement plots, CDR3 size and DJ length profiles, and Simpson's diversity index. The most abundant DNA sequence in the deep sequencing data was defined as the immunodominant clone. CDR3 amino acid sequences were checked for sharing across subjects and were also compared against the VDJdb database and published repertoires. TCRdb reworked the public reads: Q25 trimming with fastp, MiXCR clone assembly, productive beta chains retained. Under each unique CDR3 protein, matching rows form one entry showing the most common genes and DNA. These V and J calls originate from TCRdb's pipeline instead of the authors' own analysis. Here the sample has under 350,000 distinct CDR3 sequences; approximately 58% occur a single time. The top ten hold 1% to 1.5% of the sample.

The material sequenced was sorted CD4+, CD8+, or CD8+CD57+ T cells (not recorded which) from PBMCs. The TCR originated in a human donor with aplastic anemia. The rearrangement joined TRBV6-5 to TRBJ1-2, with the identity of the D gene unclear. The CDR3 region has the sequence CASSYSTVRPTYGFTF. The DNA sequence reads TGTGCCAGCAGTTACTCGACGGTCCGGCCGACCTATGGCTTCACCTTC.